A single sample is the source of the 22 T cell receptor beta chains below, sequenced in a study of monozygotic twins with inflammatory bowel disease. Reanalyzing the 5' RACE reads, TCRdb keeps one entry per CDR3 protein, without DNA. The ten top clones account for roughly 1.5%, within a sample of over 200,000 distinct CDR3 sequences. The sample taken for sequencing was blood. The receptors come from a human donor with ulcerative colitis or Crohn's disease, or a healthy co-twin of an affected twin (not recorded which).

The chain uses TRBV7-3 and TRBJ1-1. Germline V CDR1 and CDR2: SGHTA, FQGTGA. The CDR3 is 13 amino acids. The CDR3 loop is CASSTDRNTEAFF.

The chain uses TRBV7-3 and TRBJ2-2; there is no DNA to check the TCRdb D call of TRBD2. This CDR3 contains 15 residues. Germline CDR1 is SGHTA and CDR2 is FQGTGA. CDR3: CASSFTSGAFGELFF.

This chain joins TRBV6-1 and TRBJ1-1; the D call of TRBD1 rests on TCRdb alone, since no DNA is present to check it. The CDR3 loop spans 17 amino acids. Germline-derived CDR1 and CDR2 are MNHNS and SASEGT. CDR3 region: CASSEGRGRPLGSEAFF.

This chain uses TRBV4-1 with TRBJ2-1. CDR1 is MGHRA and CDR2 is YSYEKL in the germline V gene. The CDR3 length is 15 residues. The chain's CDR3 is CASSQDWGSYNEQFF.

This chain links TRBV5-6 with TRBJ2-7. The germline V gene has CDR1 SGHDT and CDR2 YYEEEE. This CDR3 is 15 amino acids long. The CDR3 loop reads CASSLKLRMTGEQYF.

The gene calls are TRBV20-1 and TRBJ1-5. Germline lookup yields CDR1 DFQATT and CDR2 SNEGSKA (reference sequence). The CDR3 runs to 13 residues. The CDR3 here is CSAYTVSNQPQHF.

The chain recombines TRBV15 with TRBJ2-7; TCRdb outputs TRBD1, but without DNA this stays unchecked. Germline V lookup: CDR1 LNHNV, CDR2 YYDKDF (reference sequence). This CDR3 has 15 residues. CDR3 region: CATSSSYARGYEQYF.

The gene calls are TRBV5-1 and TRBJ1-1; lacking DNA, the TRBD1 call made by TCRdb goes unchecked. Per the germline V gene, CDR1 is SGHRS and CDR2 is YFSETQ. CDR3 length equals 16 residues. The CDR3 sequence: CASSYLGVPMNTEAFF.

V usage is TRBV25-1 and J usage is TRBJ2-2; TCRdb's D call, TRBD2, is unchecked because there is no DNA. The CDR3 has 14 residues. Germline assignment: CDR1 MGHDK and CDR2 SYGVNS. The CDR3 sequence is CASAWRGDPGELFF.

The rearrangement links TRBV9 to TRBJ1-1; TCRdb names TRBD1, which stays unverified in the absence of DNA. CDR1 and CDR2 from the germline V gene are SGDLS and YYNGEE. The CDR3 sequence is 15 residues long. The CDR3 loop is CASSARGRTGDEAFF.

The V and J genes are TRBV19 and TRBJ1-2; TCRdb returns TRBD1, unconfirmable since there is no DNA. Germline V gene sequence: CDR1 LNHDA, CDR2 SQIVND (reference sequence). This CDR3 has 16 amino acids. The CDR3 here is CASSTQISGANYGYTF.

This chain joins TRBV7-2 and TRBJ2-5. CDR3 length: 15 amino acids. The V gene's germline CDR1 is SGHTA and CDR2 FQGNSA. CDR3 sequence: CASSLAGPPRGTQYF.

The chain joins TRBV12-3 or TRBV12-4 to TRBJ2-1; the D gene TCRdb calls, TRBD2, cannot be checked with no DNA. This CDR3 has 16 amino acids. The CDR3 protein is CASSLGGLAVYNEQFF.

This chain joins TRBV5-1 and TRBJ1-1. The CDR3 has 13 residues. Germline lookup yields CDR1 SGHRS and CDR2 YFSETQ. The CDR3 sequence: CASGERPDTEAFF.

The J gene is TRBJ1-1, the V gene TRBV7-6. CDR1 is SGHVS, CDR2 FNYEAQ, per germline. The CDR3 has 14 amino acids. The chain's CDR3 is CASSPRWLNTEAFF.

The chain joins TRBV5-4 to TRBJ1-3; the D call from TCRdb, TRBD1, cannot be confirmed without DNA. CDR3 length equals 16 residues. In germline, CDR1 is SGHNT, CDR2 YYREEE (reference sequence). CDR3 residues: CASSLAGTGLGNTIYF.

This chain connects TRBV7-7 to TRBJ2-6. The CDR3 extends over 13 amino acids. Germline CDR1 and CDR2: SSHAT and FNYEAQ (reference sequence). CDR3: CASGGSGANVLTF.

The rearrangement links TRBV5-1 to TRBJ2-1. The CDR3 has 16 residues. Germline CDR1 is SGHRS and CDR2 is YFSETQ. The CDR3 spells CASSFIQGRSGNEQFF.

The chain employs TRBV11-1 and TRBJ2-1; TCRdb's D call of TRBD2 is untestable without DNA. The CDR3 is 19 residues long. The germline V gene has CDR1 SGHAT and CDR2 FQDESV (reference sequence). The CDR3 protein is CASSLEWRRGLFNNNEQFF.

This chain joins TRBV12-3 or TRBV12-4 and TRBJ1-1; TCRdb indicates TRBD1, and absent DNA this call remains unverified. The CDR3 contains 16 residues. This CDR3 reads CASSTVPRHLNTEAFF.

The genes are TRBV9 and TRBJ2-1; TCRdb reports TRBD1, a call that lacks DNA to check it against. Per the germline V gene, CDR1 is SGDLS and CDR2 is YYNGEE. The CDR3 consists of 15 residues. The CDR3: CASSVVGGYYNEQFF.

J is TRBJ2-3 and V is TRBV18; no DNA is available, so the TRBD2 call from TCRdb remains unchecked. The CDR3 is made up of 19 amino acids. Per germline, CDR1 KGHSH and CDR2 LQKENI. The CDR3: CASSPPKWTSGLGTDTQYF.